These T cell receptor beta chains were read from a single sample in a study of T cell repertoires in cytomegalovirus infection. TCRdb independently ran MiXCR on the reads; one entry per CDR3 protein. Altogether nearly 450,000 distinct CDR3 sequences are present, around 32% being singletons, with the ten largest covering roughly 15%. The source material was PBMCs. The source of these receptors is a human donor in good health (CMV status not recorded). Some clones in this sample may be carry-over from other donors' samples. Both conserved end residues are part of each CDR3. The D gene is left open where the match is weak. Size is stated for part of the rows, as once, few or many counts, or as a class when the clone is expanded.

v_call	j_call	clone_size	d_call	cdr3_aa
TRBV7-2	TRBJ2-1	many	NA	CASSQSGAFPLGNEQFF
TRBV7-2	TRBJ2-5	many	TRBD1	CASSLSALLRDRGSRETQYF
TRBV10-3	TRBJ2-2	NA	NA	CAISVEGTGELFF
TRBV7-6	TRBJ1-6	many	NA	CASSAGTNSPLHF
TRBV20-1	TRBJ2-7	NA	NA	CSARGGASEQYF
TRBV29-1	TRBJ2-1	NA	TRBD1	CSVEGTGVVNEQFF
TRBV20-1	TRBJ1-6	once	TRBD1	CSARWGQVKIYNSPLHF
TRBV25-1	TRBJ1-5	few	NA	CASSELGSSNQPQHF
TRBV6-1	TRBJ1-6	few	TRBD1	CASHPGTGPSSLHF
TRBV4-2	TRBJ1-1	few	TRBD1	CASSQFQGVNTEAFF
TRBV7-9	TRBJ2-3	NA	TRBD1	CASSSEGGEDTQYF
TRBV5-3	TRBJ2-7	few	NA	CASSPPVDFYEQYF
TRBV5-1	TRBJ2-5	NA	NA	CASSLGEARPETQYF
TRBV27	TRBJ1-6	NA	TRBD1	CASSSPFGQGSSPLHF
TRBV5-1	TRBJ2-7	NA	NA	CASSFGQGTTYEQYF
TRBV5-3	TRBJ1-2	NA	NA	CASSSDDLPLRFYTF
TRBV3-1	TRBJ1-1	NA	NA	CASSPRRRGSMNTEAFF
TRBV5-1	TRBJ1-6	few	NA	CASSLNEAGPNSPLHF
TRBV7-6	TRBJ2-1	many	TRBD2	CASSLGASGGPYNEQFF
TRBV6-5	TRBJ2-2	NA	NA	CASSYGMNTGELFF
TRBV5-4	TRBJ1-2	few	TRBD1	CASSLAAGGAYGYTF
TRBV5-4	TRBJ1-3	NA	NA	CASSPHRGSTGNTIYF
TRBV7-2	TRBJ2-3	NA	NA	CASSFSGSSTDTQYF
TRBV7-8	TRBJ2-7	few	TRBD1	CASSLYQGAYEQYF
TRBV7-9	TRBJ1-3	many	NA	CATQKEVGSGNTIYF
TRBV7-9	TRBJ1-2	NA	NA	CASSQTGTSGYTF
TRBV11-2	TRBJ1-1	NA	NA	CASSQATDTEAFF
TRBV14	TRBJ2-2	NA	NA	CASSQEMGRELFF
TRBV19	TRBJ2-1	NA	TRBD2	CASSIAGGRLGEQFF
TRBV7-9	TRBJ2-7	many	NA	CASSTRHYEQYF
TRBV6-6	TRBJ1-1	few	NA	CASSVVMEGNTEAFF
TRBV12-3/TRBV12-4	TRBJ2-1	many	NA	CASTPGDPYNEQFF
TRBV12-3/TRBV12-4	TRBJ1-5	NA	TRBD1	CASSLTGEMQPQHF
TRBV15	TRBJ2-7	few	NA	CATSRPDTYEQYF
TRBV7-9	TRBJ2-1	few	NA	CASSLDSGNNEQFF
TRBV5-5	TRBJ2-3	NA	TRBD2	CASSSSGLAGADTQYF
TRBV19	TRBJ1-5	NA	NA	CASSQGGHMYRGNQPQHF
TRBV7-9	TRBJ2-3	NA	NA	CASSVKVGSSTDTQYF
TRBV2	TRBJ1-5	few	NA	CASSEGAGNQPQHF
TRBV10-3	TRBJ2-3	few	NA	CAISEFLESGRVAGAGGDTQYF
TRBV7-9	TRBJ2-1	many	NA	CASSSPVGGKYNEQFF
TRBV7-9	TRBJ1-1	many	NA	CASSSQGLEAFF
TRBV7-3	TRBJ2-2	few	TRBD2	CASSQPTGGIMASTGELFF
TRBV12-3/TRBV12-4	TRBJ1-1	many	NA	CASSFPPGGHTEAFF
TRBV7-2	TRBJ2-5	NA	NA	CASSPQGGRTQETQYF
TRBV7-6	TRBJ2-7	many	NA	CASSLGHRSYEQYF
TRBV11-2	TRBJ1-4	few	NA	CASRSGGEKLFF
TRBV6-5	TRBJ2-1	few	TRBD2	CASRPSLVAGDLYNEQFF
TRBV4-2	TRBJ1-4	NA	NA	CATNPGHGYEKLFF
TRBV18	TRBJ2-5	NA	TRBD1	CASSPGQGGHQETQYF
TRBV7-6	TRBJ2-2	many	NA	CASSGATGELFF
TRBV24-1	TRBJ2-1	NA	NA	CTTSDIDLADNEQFF